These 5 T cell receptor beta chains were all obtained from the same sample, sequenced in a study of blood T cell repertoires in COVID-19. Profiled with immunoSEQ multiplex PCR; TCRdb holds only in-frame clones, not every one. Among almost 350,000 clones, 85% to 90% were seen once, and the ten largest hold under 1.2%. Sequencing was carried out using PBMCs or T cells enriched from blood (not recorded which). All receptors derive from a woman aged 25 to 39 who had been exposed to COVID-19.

Here the CDR3 DNA reads TGTGCCAGCAGCCGAAACAGGGAGGGGATGAACACTGAAGCTTTCTTT. It translates to CASSRNREGMNTEAFF. This chain connects TRBV11-3 to TRBJ1-1; perhaps TRBD1 as D (6 bases). The CDR3 runs to 16 residues. V dropped 5 bases and J dropped 0 bases, with 16 bases sitting between them. CDR1 SGHNT and CDR2 YENEEA come from the germline V gene.

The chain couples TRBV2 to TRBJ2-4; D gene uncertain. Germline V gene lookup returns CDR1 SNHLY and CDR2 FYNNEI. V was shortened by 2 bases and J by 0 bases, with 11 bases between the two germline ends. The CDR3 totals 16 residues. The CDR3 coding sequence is TGTGCCAGCAGTGAACGCCCAGGCCTAGCCAAAAACATTCAGTACTTC. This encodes CASSERPGLAKNIQYF. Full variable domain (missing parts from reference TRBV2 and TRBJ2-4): EPEVTQTPSHQVTQMGQEVILRCVPISNHLYFYWYRQILGQKVEFLVSFYNNEISEKSEIFDDQFSVERPDGSNFTLKIRSTKLEDSAMYFCASSERPGLAKNIQYFGAGTRLSVL.

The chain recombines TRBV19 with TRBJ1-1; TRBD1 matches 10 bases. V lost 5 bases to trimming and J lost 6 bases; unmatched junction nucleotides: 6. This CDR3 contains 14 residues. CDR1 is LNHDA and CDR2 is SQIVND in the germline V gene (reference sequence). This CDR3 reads CASSLGQGTAEAFF. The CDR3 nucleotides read TGTGCCAGTAGTTTGGGACAGGGGACCGCTGAAGCTTTCTTT.

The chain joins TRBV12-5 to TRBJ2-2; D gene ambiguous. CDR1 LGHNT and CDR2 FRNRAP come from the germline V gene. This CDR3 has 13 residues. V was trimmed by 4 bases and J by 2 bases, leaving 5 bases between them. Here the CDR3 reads CASGWRNTGELFF. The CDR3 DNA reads TGTGCTAGTGGTTGGAGAAACACCGGGGAGCTGTTTTTT.

In nucleotides, the CDR3 is TGTGCCAGCAGTGTCTCGACCCTCGGACTAGCAGAGACCCAGTACTTC. It encodes CASSVSTLGLAETQYF. The chain carries TRBV6-1 and TRBJ2-5, with 8 bases identical to TRBD2. Germline V gene data show CDR1 as MNHNS and CDR2 as SASEGT. This CDR3 spans 16 amino acids. Losses at the gene ends were 4 bases for V and 4 bases for J; bases not matched to a gene: 11.